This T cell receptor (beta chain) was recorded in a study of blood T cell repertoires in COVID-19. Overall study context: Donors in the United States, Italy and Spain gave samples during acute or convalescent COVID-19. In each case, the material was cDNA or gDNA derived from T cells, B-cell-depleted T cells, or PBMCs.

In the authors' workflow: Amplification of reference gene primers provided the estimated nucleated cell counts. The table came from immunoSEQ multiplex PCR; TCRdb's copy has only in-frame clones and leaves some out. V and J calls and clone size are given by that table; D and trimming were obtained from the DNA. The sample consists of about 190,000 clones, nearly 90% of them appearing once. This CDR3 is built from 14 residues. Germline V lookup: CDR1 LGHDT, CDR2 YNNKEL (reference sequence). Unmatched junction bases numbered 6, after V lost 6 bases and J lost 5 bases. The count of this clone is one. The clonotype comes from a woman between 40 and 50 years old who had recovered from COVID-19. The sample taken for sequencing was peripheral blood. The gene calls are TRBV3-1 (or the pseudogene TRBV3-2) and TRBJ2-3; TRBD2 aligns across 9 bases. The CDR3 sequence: CASRLSGSEDTQYF. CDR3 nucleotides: TGTGCCAGCAGGCTTAGCGGGAGTGAAGATACGCAGTATTTT.